Sequencing of this TCR beta chain was carried out in a study of cytomegalovirus exposure and HLA in healthy donors. Study-wide results and limits: Reportedly, diagnosis of cytomegalovirus status by the classifier showed high specificity and sensitivity. The study labeled 170 or so TCR beta chains cytomegalovirus-associated. What a later analysis showed was that several of the most significant clusters appeared linked to common viral pathogens.

This PCR relied on a set of 60 Vbeta primers and 13 Jbeta primers. The data were produced by immunoSEQ multiplex PCR, yet TCRdb's version contains in-frame clones alone and is incomplete. The profile shows some 180,000 clones, more than 75% of them singletons. This clone was counted once. Its antigen remains unknown. This CDR3 contains 15 residues. V lost 4 bases and J lost 5; bases outside the gene matches: 5. Germline V gene data show CDR1 as LGHNA and CDR2 as YSLEER. The V call is TRBV4-3, the J call TRBJ2-1, with 10 bases lining up with TRBD2. The source is a man aged 30 to 45 in good health and CMV-seropositive. Sequenced input: PBMCs. The CDR3 spells CASSRIAGGNNEQFF. The CDR3 coding sequence is TGCGCCAGCAGCCGGATAGCGGGAGGAAACAATGAGCAGTTCTTC.